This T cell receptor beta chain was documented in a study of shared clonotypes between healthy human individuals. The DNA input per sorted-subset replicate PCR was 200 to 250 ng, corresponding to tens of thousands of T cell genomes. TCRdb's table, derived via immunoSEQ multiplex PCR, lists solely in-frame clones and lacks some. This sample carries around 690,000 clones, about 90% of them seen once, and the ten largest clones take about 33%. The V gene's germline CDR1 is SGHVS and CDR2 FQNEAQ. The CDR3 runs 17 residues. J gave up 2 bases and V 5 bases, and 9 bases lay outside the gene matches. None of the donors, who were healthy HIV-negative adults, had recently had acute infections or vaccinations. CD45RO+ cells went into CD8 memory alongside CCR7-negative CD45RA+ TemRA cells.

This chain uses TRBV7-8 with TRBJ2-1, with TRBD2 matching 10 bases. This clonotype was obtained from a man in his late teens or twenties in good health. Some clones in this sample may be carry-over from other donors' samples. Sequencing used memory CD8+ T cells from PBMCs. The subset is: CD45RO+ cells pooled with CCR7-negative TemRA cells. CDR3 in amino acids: CASSGAAGGPPYNEQFF. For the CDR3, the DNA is TGTGCCAGCAGCGGAGCAGCGGGAGGGCCCCCCTACAATGAGCAGTTCTTC.